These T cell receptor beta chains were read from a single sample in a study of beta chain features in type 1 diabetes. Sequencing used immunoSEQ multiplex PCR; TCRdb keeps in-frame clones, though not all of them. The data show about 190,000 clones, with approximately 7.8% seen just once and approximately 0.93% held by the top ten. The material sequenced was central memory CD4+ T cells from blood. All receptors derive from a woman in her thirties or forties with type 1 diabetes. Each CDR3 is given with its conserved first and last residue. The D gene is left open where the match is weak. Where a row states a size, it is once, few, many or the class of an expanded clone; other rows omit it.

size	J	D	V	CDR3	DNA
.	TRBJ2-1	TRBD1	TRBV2	CASRKTGGNEQFF	TGTGCCAGCAGAAAGACAGGGGGCAATGAGCAGTTCTTC
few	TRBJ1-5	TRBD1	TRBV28	CASSLSTGQGRQPQHF	TGTGCCAGCAGTTTATCTACTGGACAGGGGCGTCAGCCCCAGCATTTT
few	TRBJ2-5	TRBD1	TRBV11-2	CASANRGETQYF	TGTGCCAGCGCGAACAGGGGGGAGACCCAGTACTTC
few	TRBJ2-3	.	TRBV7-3	CASSLTTGTDTQYF	TGTGCCAGCAGCTTAACCACAGGGACAGATACGCAGTATTTT
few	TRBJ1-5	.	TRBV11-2	CASSLGSPNQPQHF	TGTGCCAGCAGCTTAGGCAGTCCTAATCAGCCCCAGCATTTT
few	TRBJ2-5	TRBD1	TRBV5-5	CASSLGQGEYETQYF	TGTGCCAGCAGCTTGGGGCAGGGGGAGTACGAGACCCAGTACTTC
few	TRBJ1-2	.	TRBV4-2	CASSQQVSNYGYTF	TGTGCCAGCAGCCAACAGGTGTCTAACTATGGCTACACCTTC
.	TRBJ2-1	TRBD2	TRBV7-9	CASSFLGLGYEQFF	TGTGCCAGCAGCTTCCTGGGACTAGGATATGAGCAGTTCTTC
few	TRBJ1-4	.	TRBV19	CASSGQAASNEKLFF	TGTGCCAGCTCAGGTCAAGCTGCAAGTAATGAAAAACTGTTTTTT
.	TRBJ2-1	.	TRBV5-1	CASSGRNYNEQFF	TGCGCCAGCAGCGGGAGGAATTACAATGAGCAGTTCTTC
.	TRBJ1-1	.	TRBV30	CAWSGLGPGTEAFF	TGTGCCTGGAGTGGCTTGGGGCCAGGTACTGAAGCTTTCTTT
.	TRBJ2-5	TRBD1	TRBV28	CASSSWTGRQETQYF	TGTGCCAGCAGTTCTTGGACAGGGAGACAAGAGACCCAGTACTTC
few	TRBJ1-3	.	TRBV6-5	CASSPDRTSGNTIYF	TGTGCCAGCAGTCCCGACAGGACCTCTGGAAACACCATATATTTT
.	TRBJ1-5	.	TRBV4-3	CASSQDQGSEDQPQHF	TGCGCCAGCAGCCAAGACCAAGGGAGTGAGGATCAGCCCCAGCATTTT
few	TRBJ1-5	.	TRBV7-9	CASSSYPGGPQHF	TGTGCCAGCAGCTCTTACCCCGGGGGACCCCAGCATTTT
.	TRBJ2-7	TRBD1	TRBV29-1	CSVGQVRYEQYF	TGCAGCGTAGGACAGGTTCGGTACGAGCAGTACTTC
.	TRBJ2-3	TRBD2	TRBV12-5	CASGGGAGPTDTQYF	TGTGCTAGTGGTGGGGGAGCGGGGCCCACAGATACGCAGTATTTT
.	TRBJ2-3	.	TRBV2	CAVSTDTQYF	TGTGCCGTATCCACAGATACGCAGTATTTT
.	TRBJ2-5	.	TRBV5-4	CASSQRVAAQETQYF	TGTGCCAGCAGCCAACGGGTCGCAGCCCAAGAGACCCAGTACTTC
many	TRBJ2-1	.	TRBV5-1	CASSLETKRFF	TGCGCCAGCAGCTTGGAGACTAAACGGTTCTTC
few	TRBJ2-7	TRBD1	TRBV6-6	CASSSGTGRNEQYF	TGTGCCAGCAGTTCTGGGACAGGACGCAACGAGCAGTACTTC
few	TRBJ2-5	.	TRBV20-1	CSASQEQTQYF	TGCAGTGCTAGTCAGGAACAGACCCAGTACTTC
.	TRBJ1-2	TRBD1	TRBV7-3	CASSPGGPPSYGYTF	TGTGCCAGCAGCCCAGGGGGGCCCCCTTCCTATGGCTACACCTTC
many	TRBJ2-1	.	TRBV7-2	CASSPLGGHKSNEQFF	TGTGCCAGCAGCCCTCTCGGGGGGCATAAATCCAATGAGCAGTTCTTC
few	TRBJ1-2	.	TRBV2	CAIIAGGQEPYGYTF	TGTGCCATCATCGCAGGCGGGCAGGAACCCTATGGCTACACCTTC
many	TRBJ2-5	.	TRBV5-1	CASSPGTRETQYF	TGCGCCAGCAGCCCCGGGACTCGAGAGACCCAGTACTTC
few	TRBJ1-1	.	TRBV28	CASRSLNTEAFF	TGTGCCAGCAGGTCTCTGAACACTGAAGCTTTCTTT
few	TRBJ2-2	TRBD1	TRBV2	CASRGPTGKSGELFF	TGTGCCAGCAGGGGCCCGACAGGGAAGTCCGGGGAGCTGTTTTTT
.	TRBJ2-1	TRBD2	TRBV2	CASSQQRGLTNEQFF	TGTGCCAGCAGTCAGCAGCGGGGGTTAACCAATGAGCAGTTCTTC
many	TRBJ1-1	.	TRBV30	CAWTRGELLNTEAFF	TGTGCCTGGACCCGCGGGGAGCTACTGAACACTGAAGCTTTCTTT
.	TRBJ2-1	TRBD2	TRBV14	CASSHLTSGTYNEQFF	TGTGCCAGCAGCCACCTAACTAGCGGGACTTACAATGAGCAGTTCTTC
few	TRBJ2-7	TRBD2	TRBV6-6	CASSGTSGNTYEQYF	TGTGCCAGCAGCGGGACTAGCGGGAACACCTACGAGCAGTACTTC
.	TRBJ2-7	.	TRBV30	CAWNRGEGYEQYF	TGTGCCTGGAACCGCGGAGAGGGCTACGAGCAGTACTTC
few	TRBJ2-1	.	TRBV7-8	CASSLGVGRVVYEQFF	TGTGCCAGCAGCTTAGGGGTCGGCAGGGTGGTTTATGAGCAGTTCTTC
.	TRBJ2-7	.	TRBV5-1	CASSSQGPTEQYF	TGCGCCAGCAGCTCTCAGGGCCCGACCGAGCAGTACTTC
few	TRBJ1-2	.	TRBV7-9	CASSFGTIIDYTF	TGTGCCAGCAGCTTCGGGACAATTATCGACTACACCTTC
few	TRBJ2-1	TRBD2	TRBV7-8	CASRTSGANEQFF	TGTGCCAGTCGGACTAGCGGCGCCAATGAGCAGTTCTTC
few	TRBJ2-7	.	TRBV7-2	CASSLDSNYEQYF	TGTGCCAGCAGCTTAGATAGTAACTACGAGCAGTACTTC
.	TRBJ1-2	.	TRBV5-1	CASSLLEGGNGYTF	TGCGCCAGCAGCCTGTTGGAGGGGGGGAATGGCTACACCTTC
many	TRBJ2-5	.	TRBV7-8	CASSLVPSVIETQYF	TGTGCCAGCAGCTTAGTCCCTAGCGTGATTGAGACCCAGTACTTC
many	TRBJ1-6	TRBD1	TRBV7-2	CASSLDRGVSPLHF	TGTGCCAGCAGCTTAGACAGGGGAGTTTCACCCCTCCACTTT
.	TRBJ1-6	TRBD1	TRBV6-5	CASSPGQALSPLHF	TGTGCCAGCAGTCCAGGACAGGCCCTTTCACCCCTCCACTTT
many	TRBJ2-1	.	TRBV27	CASRHQLPGTLNYNEQFF	TGTGCCAGCAGGCATCAGCTCCCCGGGACACTCAATTACAATGAGCAGTTCTTC
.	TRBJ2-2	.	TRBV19	CASNSRGVFAGELFF	TGTGCCAGTAACTCGCGGGGAGTGTTCGCCGGGGAGCTGTTTTTT